This TCR beta chain was identified during a study of cytomegalovirus exposure and HLA in healthy donors. The PCR used 60 Vbeta and 13 Jbeta primers. This table comes from immunoSEQ multiplex PCR, and its TCRdb copy is limited to in-frame clones, with some not included. Its listing shows tens of thousands of clones. On this clone: The antigen is undetermined.

Study outcomes and limitations: Presence/absence analyses treated sequencing depth as roughly uniform across donors.

All donors participated as healthy donors of bone marrow. Material: PBMCs. The clonotype comes from a female donor in good health and CMV-seropositive.

The CDR3 sequence: CASSRIRGGNTIYF. In DNA, the CDR3 is TGCGCCAGCAGCCGCATTAGGGGGGGAAACACCATATATTTT. V and J are TRBV4-3 and TRBJ1-3, with D maybe TRBD1 (6 bases). The CDR3 runs 14 residues. CDR1 and CDR2 from the germline V gene are LGHNA and YSLEER. Trimming took off 4 bases at V and 4 bases at J, with 11 bases between the two ends.